This passage covers 32 T cell receptor beta chains from one sample sequenced in a study of PD-1 blockade in classical Hodgkin lymphoma. Time point described: cycle 4 day 1 (C4D1), after 5 to 7 weeks of nivolumab. All trial patients relapsed after autologous stem cell transplantation. Profiling relied on immunoSEQ multiplex PCR, and the TCRdb table lists in-frame clones only, not all of them. This table holds over 20,000 clones, approximately 65% found once. The starting material was peripheral blood mononuclear cells (PBMCs), obtained before the fourth cycle of nivolumab. These TCRs come from a human donor with classical Hodgkin lymphoma.

This clone was recorded a few times. The rearrangement uses TRBV7-6 and TRBJ2-1; D is ambiguous. Germline CDR1 and CDR2: SGHVS and FNYEAQ. The V end was cut by 3 bases, the J end by 9 bases, with 18 bases between. The CDR3 totals 15 residues. Here the CDR3 reads CASSFNPLGSPEQFF. In DNA, the CDR3 is TGTGCCAGCAGCTTTAACCCCCTGGGGTCTCCTGAGCAGTTCTTC.

V is TRBV5-6 and J is TRBJ1-4; 8 bases are shared with TRBD1. The junction had 6 bases not matched to a gene; V was cut back by 4 bases and J by 4 bases. Germline V gives CDR1 SGHDT, CDR2 YYEEEE. The CDR3 sequence is 15 residues long. CDR3: CASSIGQGLNEKLFF. The CDR3 DNA reads as TGTGCCAGCAGCATAGGACAGGGACTTAATGAAAAACTGTTTTTT.

Only a few counts were recorded for this clone. The rearrangement joins TRBV9 to TRBJ1-1; TRBD1 is a possible D gene (5 bases). The germline V gene encodes CDR1 SGDLS and CDR2 YYNGEE. This CDR3 comprises 15 residues. The V end was cut by 2 bases, the J end by 0 bases, with 11 bases between. CDR3 nucleotide sequence: TGTGCCAGCAGCGTTGGACAAGCTTTGAACACTGAAGCTTTCTTT. It is translated as CASSVGQALNTEAFF.

In the case of this clone: Other DNA sequences from this sample encode an identical CDR3 as well. The chain couples TRBV6-5 to TRBJ1-6; D is possibly TRBD1 (6 bases). V was cut by 5 bases and J by 9 bases, with 11 bases left in between. Germline V lookup: CDR1 MNHEY, CDR2 SVGAGI. CDR3 length: 13 amino acids. CDR3 in amino acids: CASSPTGISPLHF. Written as DNA, the CDR3 is TGTGCCAGCAGTCCTACAGGGATTTCACCCCTCCACTTT.

The chain has TRBV2 and TRBJ1-1, with TRBD1 matching 8 bases. CDR1 and CDR2 (germline): SNHLY, FYNNEI. The CDR3 has 14 residues. V trimming: 7 bases; J trimming: 5 bases; junction bases outside the gene matches: 9. The CDR3 coding sequence is TGTGCCAGCAAAAGGCAGGGGGCGAGGACTGAAGCTTTCTTT. Amino acids: CASKRQGARTEAFF.

This clone was seen once. Written as DNA, the CDR3 is TGTGCCACATGCCGGGACCTAGGAGAGACCCAGTACTTC. The encoded protein is CATCRDLGETQYF. The chain uses TRBV6-1 and TRBJ2-5, with D possibly being TRBD1 or TRBD2 (5 bases each). The CDR3 sequence is 13 residues long. Between the trimmed V and J ends, which lost 10 bases and 4 bases, there was a span of 16 bases. Germline loops: CDR1 MNHNS, CDR2 SASEGT.

The chain is built from TRBV15 and TRBJ2-3, with D tentatively TRBD1 or TRBD2 (6 bases each). Trimming took off 7 bases at V and 1 base at J, with 12 bases between the two ends. Germline loops: CDR1 LNHNV, CDR2 YYDKDF (reference sequence). CDR3 size: 14 residues. CDR3: CATMRGAGTDTQYF. The CDR3 nucleotides are TGTGCCACCATGAGGGGGGCCGGCACAGATACGCAGTATTTT.

This clone has only one observation. The chain joins TRBV11-1 to TRBJ2-5, with 13 bases fitting TRBD2. The CDR3 runs to 16 residues. Per germline, CDR1 SGHAT and CDR2 FQDESV (reference sequence). V shed 6 bases, J shed 3 bases, and the junction held 7 bases outside the gene matches. In nucleotides, the CDR3 is TGTGCCAGCAGATCTGGACTAGCGGGGGTCAAAGAGACCCAGTACTTC. It yields the protein CASRSGLAGVKETQYF.

The chain has TRBV5-6 and TRBJ1-6; the D is unclear. Germline values: CDR1 SGHDT, CDR2 YYEEEE. The V and J ends lost 0 bases and 9 bases respectively, with 10 bases between them. The CDR3 has 14 amino acids. The chain's CDR3 is CASSLGTVRSPLHF. The CDR3 DNA follows: TGTGCCAGCAGCTTGGGGACGGTACGTTCACCCCTCCACTTT.

This clone appeared a few times. V usage is TRBV29-1 and J usage is TRBJ1-4; tentatively, D is TRBD1 (5 bases). V was clipped by 7 bases and J by 7 bases, with 13 bases between them. The length of the CDR3 is 12 residues. Germline CDR1 reads SQVTM; CDR2 reads ANQGSEA. CDR3 residues: CSGGGGAEKLFF. In DNA, the CDR3 is TGCAGCGGGGGAGGTGGGGCTGAAAAACTGTTTTTT.

The rearrangement uses TRBV5-1 and TRBJ1-1, with TRBD1 as a possible D gene (5 bases). The V end was cut by 4 bases, the J end by 1 base, with 17 bases between. Germline CDR1 is SGHRS and CDR2 is YFSETQ. CDR3 size: 16 residues. The CDR3 DNA is TGCGCCAGCAGCCCCGATCCCCAGGGCCAGAACACTGAAGCTTTCTTT. It encodes CASSPDPQGQNTEAFF. Filled out from reference TRBV5-1 and TRBJ1-1, the complete variable domain reads KAGVTQTPRYLIKTRGQQVTLSCSPISGHRSVSWYQQTPGQGLQFLFEYFSETQRNKGNFPGRFSGRQFSNSRSEMNVSTLELGDSALYLCASSPDPQGQNTEAFFGQGTRLTVV.

This clone occurred a few times. The gene calls are TRBV6-5 and TRBJ1-5; D unclear. Germline assignment: CDR1 MNHEY and CDR2 SVGAGI. The CDR3 totals 14 residues. V lost 2 bases and J 0 bases, leaving 5 bases between the germline ends. The CDR3: CASSYSYSNQPQHF. The CDR3 nucleotides read TGTGCCAGCAGTTACAGTTATAGCAATCAGCCCCAGCATTTT.

This clone was found a few times. The chain recombines TRBV28 with TRBJ2-1, with D possibly being TRBD1 (6 bases). This CDR3 is 17 amino acids long. The germline CDR1 and CDR2 sequences are MDHEN and SYDVKM. The V gene lost 3 bases and the J gene lost 5 bases, with 20 bases spanning the gap. The CDR3 region is CASSFSVVWTVNNEQFF. The DNA for the CDR3 is TGTGCCAGCAGTTTCTCGGTGGTGTGGACAGTCAACAATGAGCAGTTCTTC.

The chain recombines TRBV7-2 with TRBJ2-1; TRBD1 matches at 8 bases. The CDR3 has 15 residues. After removal of 5 bases from V and 4 bases from J, the junction contained 7 bases not matched to a gene. Germline CDR1 SGHTA, CDR2 FQGNSA. As DNA, the CDR3 is TGTGCCAGCAGCCCTCCCCGGGACAGGTACAATGAGCAGTTCTTC. Protein product: CASSPPRDRYNEQFF.

This clone has just a few counts. V is TRBV7-6 and J is TRBJ2-1; 9 positions agree with TRBD2. Germline V gene data show CDR1 as SGHVS and CDR2 as FNYEAQ. The CDR3 sequence is 14 residues long. V trimming: 1 base; J trimming: 13 bases; junction bases outside the gene matches: 8. The CDR3 nucleotides are TGTGCCAGCAGCTTAGATGTTAGCGGGGGAAACCAGTTCTTC. Protein product: CASSLDVSGGNQFF.

This clone was seen a few times. The chain uses TRBV6-1 and TRBJ1-4; possible D gene TRBD1, 6 bases. Trimming cost V 7 bases and J 4 bases, with 13 bases left between them. CDR3 length equals 14 residues. Germline V gene sequence: CDR1 MNHNS, CDR2 SASEGT. DNA for the CDR3: TGTGCCAGCAACGACAGGTCCTTTAATGAAAAACTGTTTTTT. Its protein is CASNDRSFNEKLFF.

This clone was found once. A far more abundant clone sits one base away, making this likely a read error. This chain uses TRBV27 with TRBJ2-7; D gene ambiguous. This CDR3 comprises 13 residues. CDR1 and CDR2 (germline): MNHEY, SMNVEV (reference sequence). V lost 8 bases to trimming and J lost 6 bases, with 17 bases between them. The CDR3 region has the DNA TGTGCCAGCGTTAGCAGTGGGTGGGGCGAGCAGTACTTC. Protein sequence: CASVSSGWGEQYF.

This clone was observed a handful of times. The chain joins TRBV6-5 to TRBJ1-1; the D is unclear. V lost 8 bases and J lost 1, with 5 bases in between. This CDR3 contains 11 residues. CDR1 MNHEY and CDR2 SVGAGI come from the germline V gene. CDR3: CASVANTEAFF. In DNA form, the CDR3 reads TGTGCCAGCGTGGCGAACACTGAAGCTTTCTTT.

The V and J genes are TRBV5-1 and TRBJ2-3, with 10 nucleotides matching TRBD1. Trimming took 4 bases from V and 3 from J; bases not matched to a gene: 8. The CDR3 has 16 amino acids. Germline V CDR1 and CDR2: SGHRS, YFSETQ. Here the CDR3 DNA reads TGCGCCAGCAGCGCCCCGGGACAGGGGAAGACAGATACGCAGTATTTT. As protein: CASSAPGQGKTDTQYF.

This rearrangement joins TRBV7-3 to TRBJ2-7; D unresolved. The CDR3 contains 16 residues. Germline values: CDR1 SGHTA, CDR2 FQGTGA. Trimming removed 5 bases from V and 0 bases from J, with 17 bases in between. The CDR3 sequence: CASSLGLAVLSYEQYF. DNA of the CDR3: TGTGCCAGCAGCCTCGGGCTGGCTGTACTCTCCTACGAGCAGTACTTC.

The chain combines TRBV28 with TRBJ2-5; TRBD2 matches 10 bases. The CDR3 is 18 residues long. Germline V CDR1 and CDR2: MDHEN, SYDVKM. The V and J ends lost 7 bases and 5 bases, in that order; junction bases with no gene match: 19. CDR3 residues: CASTLRRASGGGGETQYF. The CDR3, as DNA: TGTGCCAGCACCCTCCGACGGGCTAGCGGGGGAGGGGGGGAGACCCAGTACTTC.

The V gene is TRBV4-1, the J gene TRBJ1-2; 11 bases fit TRBD1. J gave up 2 bases and V 0 bases, and 2 bases lay outside the gene matches. This CDR3 comprises 16 residues. Germline CDR1 and CDR2: MGHRA and YSYEKL. CDR3 residues: CASSQDRTGGNYGYTF. In DNA form, the CDR3 reads TGCGCCAGCAGCCAAGATAGGACAGGGGGCAACTATGGCTACACCTTC.

The CDR3 loop reads CASSSQTATNEKLFF. CDR3 coding DNA: TGTGCCAGCAGTTCCCAGACAGCAACTAATGAAAAACTGTTTTTT. The chain recombines TRBV6-5 with TRBJ1-4; the D gene is possibly TRBD1 (5 bases). The CDR3 is 15 residues long. V gave up 4 bases and J gave up 0 bases, with 9 bases separating them. Germline V gene data show CDR1 as MNHEY and CDR2 as SVGAGI.

There are a few counts of this clone. The chain uses TRBV6-5 and TRBJ2-1; D gene unclear. V dropped 0 bases and J dropped 6 bases, with 6 bases sitting between them. The CDR3 spans 13 residues. Germline V gives CDR1 MNHEY, CDR2 SVGAGI. The CDR3 DNA reads as TGTGCCAGCAGTTACTCGACCCTCAATGAGCAGTTCTTC. Protein product: CASSYSTLNEQFF.

The chain combines TRBV6-1 with TRBJ2-7, with 9 bases lining up with TRBD2. CDR1 MNHNS and CDR2 SASEGT come from the germline V gene. Unmatched junction bases numbered 6, after V lost 0 bases and J lost 6 bases. The CDR3 spans 15 residues. The CDR3, as DNA: TGTGCCAGCAGTGAAGCAGGCGGGGGGGCCTTCGAGCAGTACGTC. Its translation: CASSEAGGGAFEQYV.

By sample share, this clone is medium-sized. The CDR3 protein is CASSARENQPQHF. Written as DNA, the CDR3 is TGTGCCAGCAGTGCGAGGGAGAATCAGCCCCAGCATTTT. The chain carries TRBV27 and TRBJ1-5; no firm D call. Per germline, CDR1 MNHEY and CDR2 SMNVEV (reference sequence). This CDR3 is built from 13 residues. V was trimmed by 5 bases and J by 4 bases, leaving 9 bases between them.

The chain combines TRBV28 with TRBJ1-5, with 10 positions matching TRBD1. There are 16 residues in the CDR3. The germline V gene has CDR1 MDHEN and CDR2 SYDVKM. V dropped 3 bases and J dropped 6; count of bases not matched to a gene: 8. CDR3 nucleotide sequence: TGTGCCAGCAGTTTCCCGGGACAGGGGATCGGTCAGCCCCAGCATTTT. It codes for CASSFPGQGIGQPQHF.

The chain recombines TRBV18 with TRBJ2-1, with 8 bases matching TRBD1. Unmatched junction bases numbered 12, after V lost 6 bases and J lost 5 bases. The length of the CDR3 is 16 residues. In germline, CDR1 is KGHSH, CDR2 LQKENI. The CDR3 here is CASSSSSGTGDNEQFF. The CDR3 region has the DNA TGTGCCAGCTCGTCATCATCCGGGACAGGAGACAATGAGCAGTTCTTC.

The V gene is TRBV14, the J gene TRBJ1-1, with no clear D. Trimming cost V 6 bases and J 0 bases, with 17 bases left between them. The CDR3 is 16 amino acids. Germline CDR1 reads SGHDN; CDR2 reads FVKESK. This chain's CDR3 is CASSQLDGSLNTEAFF. The CDR3 DNA reads TGTGCCAGCAGTCAACTGGACGGATCTCTGAACACTGAAGCTTTCTTT. Complete variable domain (other parts from reference TRBV14 and TRBJ1-1): EAGVTQFPSHSVIEKGQTVTLRCDPISGHDNLYWYRRVMGKEIKFLLHFVKESKQDESGMPNNRFLAERTGGTYSTLKVQPAELEDSGVYFCASSQLDGSLNTEAFFGQGTRLTVV.

A single count supports this clone. The chain combines TRBV7-3 with TRBJ1-2; TRBD1 agrees at 8 bases. The CDR3 loop spans 15 amino acids. The J segment lost 3 bases and the V segment lost 2 bases, leaving 5 bases of the junction unmatched. Looked up from germline, CDR1 is SGHTA and CDR2 is FQGTGA. The DNA of the CDR3 is TGTGCCAGCAGCTTAGGGACAGGAATCGACTATGGCTACACCTTC. Translation gives CASSLGTGIDYGYTF.

The gene calls are TRBV2 and TRBJ1-2; D perhaps matches TRBD1 (5 bases). The V and J ends lost 6 bases and 4 bases respectively, with 12 bases between them. Per germline, CDR1 SNHLY and CDR2 FYNNEI. The length of the CDR3 is 13 residues. This CDR3 reads CASRGRGVYGYTF. In DNA, the CDR3 is TGTGCCAGCAGGGGACGGGGTGTCTATGGCTACACCTTC. Full variable domain (rest looked up from reference TRBV2 and TRBJ1-2): EPEVTQTPSHQVTQMGQEVILRCVPISNHLYFYWYRQILGQKVEFLVSFYNNEISEKSEIFDDQFSVERPDGSNFTLKIRSTKLEDSAMYFCASRGRGVYGYTFGSGTRLTVV.

This sequence joins TRBV5-4 and TRBJ1-3, with a tentative D call TRBD1 (5 bases). Germline V gene data show CDR1 as SGHNT and CDR2 as YYREEE (reference sequence). The CDR3 length is 15 residues. With 4 bases removed from V and 0 bases from J, the gap between germline ends came to 11 bases. In DNA form, the CDR3 reads TGTGCCAGCAGCCGACAGTCCGACTCTGGAAACACCATATATTTT. Translated, it gives CASSRQSDSGNTIYF.